Sequencing of this T cell receptor (beta chain) was carried out in a study of blood T cells in healthy people across ages. On the study more broadly: Template switching retrieved approximately one barcoded beta molecule for each two T cells.

A sample-barcoded 5' primer and a J-beta primer mix were used in a second PCR of roughly 7 to 12 cycles. A single record per CDR3 protein comes from TCRdb applying MiXCR to the 5' RACE reads. The data show 1,300,000 or so distinct CDR3 sequences, around 55% seen once. Germline trimming cut 7 bases from V and 0 bases from J; bases unmatched to any gene: 4. The CDR3 spans 14 residues. CDR1 SGHAT and CDR2 FQNNGV come from the germline V gene. This rearrangement joins TRBV11-2 to TRBJ2-3; 7 bases fit TRBD1. What was sequenced was blood. The TCR comes from a man aged 18 to 30 in good health. The CDR3 coding sequence is TGTGCCAGCACGTGGGACAGAAGCACAGATACGCAGTATTTT. Amino acid sequence: CASTWDRSTDTQYF.